The clone carrying this TCR beta chain appeared many times. Its antigen is unidentified. Researchers took RNA transcripts and amplified the TCR beta CDR3 regions from them. Using the HTBI primer set, a first-round RT-PCR was run on the TCR CDR3. TCRdb reprocessed the multiplex PCR reads via MiXCR and lists one record per CDR3 protein. Among approximately 740,000 distinct CDR3 sequences listed, 13% to 15% were seen once. The PBMCs had their origin in about 9.7 ml of fresh peripheral blood. This sample is drawn from a study of T cells in Graves' hyperthyroidism and ophthalmopathy. Findings of the study overall: Blood shared most expanded thyroid clonotypes above 0.001. Before onset, ophthalmopathy was predicted by the model a median around 6 months earlier. Separation of ophthalmopathy from stable hyperthyroidism was achieved by a 13 V-J model.

The CDR3 totals 14 residues. Per the germline V gene, CDR1 is DFQATT and CDR2 is SNEGSKA (reference sequence). Trimming shortened V by 1 base and J by 4 bases, and 13 bases separated the two germline ends. The sequence was collected from a woman younger than 35 with Graves' hyperthyroidism. The specimen was blood. The V and J genes are TRBV20-1 and TRBJ1-1; weak D call: TRBD1 (6 bases). CDR3 residues: CSARGTVLFTEAFF. In DNA form, the CDR3 reads TGCAGTGCTAGAGGGACAGTCTTGTTCACTGAAGCTTTCTTT.